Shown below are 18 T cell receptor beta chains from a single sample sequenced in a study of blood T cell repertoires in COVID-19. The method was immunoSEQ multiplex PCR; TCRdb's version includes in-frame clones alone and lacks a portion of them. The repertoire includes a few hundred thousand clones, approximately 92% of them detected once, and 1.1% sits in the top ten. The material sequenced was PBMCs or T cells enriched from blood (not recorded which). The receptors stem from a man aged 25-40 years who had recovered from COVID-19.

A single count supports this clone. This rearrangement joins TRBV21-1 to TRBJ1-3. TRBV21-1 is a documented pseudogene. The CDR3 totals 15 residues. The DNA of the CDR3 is TGTGCCAGCAAGAACCACCGGAGCTCTGGAAACACCATATATTTT. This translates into CASKNHRSSGNTIYF.

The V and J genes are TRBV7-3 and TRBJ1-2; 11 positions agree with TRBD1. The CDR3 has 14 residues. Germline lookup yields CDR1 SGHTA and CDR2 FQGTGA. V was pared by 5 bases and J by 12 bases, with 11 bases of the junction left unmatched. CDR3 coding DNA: TGTGCCAGCAGCCCAGGACAGGGGGCGGCTCTTAACACCTTC. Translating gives CASSPGQGAALNTF.

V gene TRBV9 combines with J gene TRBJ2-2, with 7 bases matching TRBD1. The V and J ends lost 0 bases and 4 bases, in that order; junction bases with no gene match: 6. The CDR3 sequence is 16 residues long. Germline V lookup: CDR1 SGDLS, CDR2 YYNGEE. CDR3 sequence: CASSVVGQAPTGELFF. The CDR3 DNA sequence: TGTGCCAGCAGCGTAGTAGGACAGGCTCCCACCGGGGAGCTGTTTTTT.

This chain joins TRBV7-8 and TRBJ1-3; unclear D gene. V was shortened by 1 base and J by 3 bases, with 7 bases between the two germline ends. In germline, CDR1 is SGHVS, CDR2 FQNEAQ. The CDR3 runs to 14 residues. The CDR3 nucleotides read TGTGCCAGCAGCTTAGAATACGGTGGAAACACCATATATTTT. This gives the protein CASSLEYGGNTIYF. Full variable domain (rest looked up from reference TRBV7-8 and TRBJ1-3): GAGVSQSPRYKVAKRGQDVALRCDPISGHVSLFWYQQALGQGPEFLTYFQNEAQLDKSGLPSDRFFAERPEGSVSTLKIQRTQQEDSAVYLCASSLEYGGNTIYFGEGSWLTVV.

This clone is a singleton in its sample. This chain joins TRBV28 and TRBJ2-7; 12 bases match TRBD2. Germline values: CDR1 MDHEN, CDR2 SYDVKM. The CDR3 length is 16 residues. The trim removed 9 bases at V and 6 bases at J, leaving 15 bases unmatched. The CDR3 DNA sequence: TGTGCCAGTAGGGTCGGAGGACTAGCGGGACCTCTCGAGCAGTACTTC. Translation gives CASRVGGLAGPLEQYF.

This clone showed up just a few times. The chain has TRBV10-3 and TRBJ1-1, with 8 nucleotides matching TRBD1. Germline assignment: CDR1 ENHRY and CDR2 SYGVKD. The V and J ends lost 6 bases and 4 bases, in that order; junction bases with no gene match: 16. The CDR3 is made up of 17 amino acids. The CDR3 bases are TGTGCCATCAGCACCTACTCAGGGGGCGAAGGGACCACTGAAGCTTTCTTT. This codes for CAISTYSGGEGTTEAFF.

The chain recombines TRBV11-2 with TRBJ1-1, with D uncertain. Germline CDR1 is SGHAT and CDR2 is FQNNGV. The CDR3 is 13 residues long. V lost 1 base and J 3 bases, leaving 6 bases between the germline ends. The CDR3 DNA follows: TGTGCCAGCAGCTTAGCCCGGTACACTGAAGCTTTCTTT. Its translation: CASSLARYTEAFF.

DNA for the CDR3: TGTGCCAGTAGTATAGCGGACTCCACCGGGGAGCTGTTTTTT. Translation gives CASSIADSTGELFF. The genes are TRBV19 and TRBJ2-2, with TRBD2 as a possible D gene (5 bases). V was pared by 1 base and J by 4 bases, with 7 bases between. CDR1 LNHDA and CDR2 SQIVND come from the germline V gene (reference sequence). This CDR3 comprises 14 residues.

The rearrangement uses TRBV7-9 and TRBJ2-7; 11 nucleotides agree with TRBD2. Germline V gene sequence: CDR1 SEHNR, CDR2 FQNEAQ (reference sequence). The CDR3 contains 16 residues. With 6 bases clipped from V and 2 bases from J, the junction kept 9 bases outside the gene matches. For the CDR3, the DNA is TGTGCCAGCAGGGGGGGGACTAGCGGAGTCGCCTACGAGCAGTACTTC. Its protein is CASRGGTSGVAYEQYF.

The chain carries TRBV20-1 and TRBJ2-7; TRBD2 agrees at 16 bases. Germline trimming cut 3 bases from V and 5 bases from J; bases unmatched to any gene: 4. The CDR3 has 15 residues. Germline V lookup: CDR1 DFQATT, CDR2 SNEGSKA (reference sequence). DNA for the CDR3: TGCAGTGCTAGTGGGACTAGCGGGAGGGTCGACGAGCAGTACTTC. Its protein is CSASGTSGRVDEQYF.

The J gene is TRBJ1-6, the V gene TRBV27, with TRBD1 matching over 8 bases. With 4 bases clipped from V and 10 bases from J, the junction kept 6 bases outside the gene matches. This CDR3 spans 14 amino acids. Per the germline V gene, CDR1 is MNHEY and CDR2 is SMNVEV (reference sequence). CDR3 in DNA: TGTGCCAGCAGTTGGACAGGGCGGGAGTCACCCCTCCACTTT. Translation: CASSWTGRESPLHF.

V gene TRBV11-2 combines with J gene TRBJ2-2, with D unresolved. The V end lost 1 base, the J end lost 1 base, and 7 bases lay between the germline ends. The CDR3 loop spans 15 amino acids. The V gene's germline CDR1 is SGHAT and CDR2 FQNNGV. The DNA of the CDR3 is TGTGCCAGCAGCTTAGGGGCAGGGAACACCGGGGAGCTGTTTTTT. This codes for CASSLGAGNTGELFF.

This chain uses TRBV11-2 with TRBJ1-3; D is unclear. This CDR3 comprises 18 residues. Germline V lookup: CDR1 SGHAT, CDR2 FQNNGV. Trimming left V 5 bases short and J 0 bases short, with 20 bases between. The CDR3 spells CASSQRTQIRSSGNTIYF. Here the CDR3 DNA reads TGTGCCAGCAGCCAAAGGACTCAAATTAGAAGCTCTGGAAACACCATATATTTT.

The CDR3 region has the DNA TGTGCCAGCAGTCAGACAGGGGGCCTGTACGAGCAGTACTTC. Translated: CASSQTGGLYEQYF. This chain connects TRBV27 to TRBJ2-7; TRBD1 agrees at 10 bases. Germline CDR1 reads MNHEY; CDR2 reads SMNVEV (reference sequence). V shed 5 bases, J shed 4 bases, and the junction held 5 bases outside the gene matches. The CDR3 loop spans 14 amino acids.

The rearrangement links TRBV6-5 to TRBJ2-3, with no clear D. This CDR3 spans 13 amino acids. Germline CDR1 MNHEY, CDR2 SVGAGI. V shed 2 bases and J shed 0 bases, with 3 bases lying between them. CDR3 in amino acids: CASSYSSTDTQYF. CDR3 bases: TGTGCCAGCAGTTACAGCAGCACAGATACGCAGTATTTT.

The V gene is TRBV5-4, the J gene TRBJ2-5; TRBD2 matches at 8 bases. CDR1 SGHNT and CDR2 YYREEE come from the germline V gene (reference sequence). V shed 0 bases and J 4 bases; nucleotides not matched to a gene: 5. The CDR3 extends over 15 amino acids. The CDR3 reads CASSLEGSGVETQYF. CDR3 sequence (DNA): TGTGCCAGCAGCTTGGAGGGTAGCGGGGTAGAGACCCAGTACTTC.

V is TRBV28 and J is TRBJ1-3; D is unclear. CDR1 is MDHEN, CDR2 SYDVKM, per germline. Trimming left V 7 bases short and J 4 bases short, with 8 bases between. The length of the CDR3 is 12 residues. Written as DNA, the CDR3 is TGTGCCAGCACCGACTACGGAAACACCATATATTTT. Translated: CASTDYGNTIYF.

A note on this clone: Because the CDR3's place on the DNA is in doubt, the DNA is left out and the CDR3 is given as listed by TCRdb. The CDR3 sequence: CASSIDLRAGELFF. The rearrangement uses TRBV19 and TRBJ2-2; TRBD2 reflects the table's D call only, with no check against the DNA. The germline V gene has CDR1 LNHDA and CDR2 SQIVND (reference sequence). The CDR3 contains 14 residues when both ends are counted.